These 16 T cell receptor beta chains share one sample of origin, sequenced in a study of blood T cell repertoires in COVID-19. This table comes from immunoSEQ multiplex PCR, and its TCRdb copy is limited to in-frame clones, with some not included. Of roughly 70,000 clones listed, about 88% are singletons. The sequenced material came from peripheral blood. The receptors stem from a man aged 65 to 79 with active or convalescent COVID-19.

The gene calls are TRBV10-2 and TRBJ2-1; tentative D call: TRBD2 (6 bases). Trimming pared 8 bases from V and 6 bases from J, leaving 11 bases between. This CDR3 region has 12 residues. Germline-derived CDR1 and CDR2 are WSHSY and SAAADI. The chain's CDR3 is CASSLSGNEQFF. Written as DNA, the CDR3 is TGCGCCAGCTCGCTTAGCGGCAATGAGCAGTTCTTC.

The V and J genes are TRBV5-5 and TRBJ1-2; no firm D call. V was clipped by 0 bases and J by 4 bases, with 13 bases between them. There are 15 residues in the CDR3. CDR1 and CDR2 from the germline V gene are SGHKS and YYEKEE (reference sequence). The CDR3 coding sequence is TGTGCCAGCAGCTTGGGTCCGCGGGTGATCTATGGCTACACCTTC. Residues: CASSLGPRVIYGYTF.

The chain carries TRBV18 and TRBJ1-1; D is uncertain. The CDR3 extends over 16 amino acids. The germline CDR1 and CDR2 sequences are KGHSH and LQKENI. Trimming pared 0 bases from V and 0 bases from J, leaving 11 bases between. CDR3 loop: CASSPPNLSVNTEAFF. The CDR3 DNA is TGTGCCAGCTCACCACCTAACCTTTCAGTGAACACTGAAGCTTTCTTT.

The gene calls are TRBV28 and TRBJ1-2, with TRBD1 as a possible D gene (6 bases). Trimming stripped 6 bases from V and 8 bases from J, with 19 bases between. Germline V gene data show CDR1 as MDHEN and CDR2 as SYDVKM. This CDR3 is 14 amino acids long. The CDR3 loop is CASRSPGASGGYTF. The CDR3 DNA reads TGTGCCAGCAGATCCCCAGGGGCCTCAGGGGGCTACACCTTC.

J is TRBJ2-7 and V is TRBV19, with 8 positions matching TRBD1. This CDR3 region has 15 residues. V dropped 6 bases and J dropped 4; count of bases not matched to a gene: 11. Per the germline V gene, CDR1 is LNHDA and CDR2 is SQIVND (reference sequence). CDR3 sequence reads: CASRPTGDTAYEQYF. CDR3 sequence (DNA): TGTGCCAGTAGGCCGACAGGGGATACAGCTTACGAGCAGTACTTC.

V is TRBV6-5 and J is TRBJ1-2; possible D gene TRBD1, 5 bases. Trimming pared 8 bases from V and 3 bases from J, leaving 16 bases between. CDR3 length: 14 residues. Germline CDR1 is MNHEY and CDR2 is SVGAGI. In DNA, the CDR3 is TGTGCCAGCGGCTACCCAGACAGCTACTATGGCTACACCTTC. Its translation: CASGYPDSYYGYTF.

V is TRBV5-6 and J is TRBJ2-7, with 7 bases lining up with TRBD1. This CDR3 spans 13 amino acids. Germline CDR1 SGHDT, CDR2 YYEEEE. The V segment lost 5 bases and the J segment 6 bases; nucleotides outside the gene matches: 8. The DNA of the CDR3 is TGTGCCAGCAGATATCGACAGGGCGGCGAGCAGTACTTC. Protein product: CASRYRQGGEQYF. The full variable domain, with the rest looked up from reference TRBV5-6 and TRBJ2-7, is DAGVTQSPTHLIKTRGQQVTLRCSPKSGHDTVSWYQQALGQGPQFIFQYYEEEERQRGNFPDRFSGHQFPNYSSELNVNALLLGDSALYLCASRYRQGGEQYFGPGTRLTVT.

On this clone: Other DNA variants within this sample encode the same CDR3. The chain joins TRBV2 to TRBJ1-5; 8 positions match TRBD1. The germline CDR1 and CDR2 sequences are SNHLY and FYNNEI. This CDR3 is 14 amino acids long. Germline trimming cut 4 bases from V and 2 bases from J; bases unmatched to any gene: 1. CDR3 coding DNA: TGTGCCAGCAGTGTGGGACAGGGCAATCAGCCCCAGCATTTT. The encoded protein is CASSVGQGNQPQHF. Looking up the rest from reference TRBV2 and TRBJ1-5 gives the full variable domain: EPEVTQTPSHQVTQMGQEVILRCVPISNHLYFYWYRQILGQKVEFLVSFYNNEISEKSEIFDDQFSVERPDGSNFTLKIRSTKLEDSAMYFCASSVGQGNQPQHFGDGTRLSIL.

This chain joins TRBV28 and TRBJ2-1, with D possibly being TRBD1 (5 bases). Germline V gene data show CDR1 as MDHEN and CDR2 as SYDVKM. Trimming removed 6 bases at V and 2 bases at J, with 17 bases between. The CDR3 sequence is 16 residues long. In DNA form, the CDR3 reads TGTGCCAGCAGCCCCCCCCAGGGAATTACCTACAATGAGCAGTTCTTC. Its translation is CASSPPQGITYNEQFF.

The rearrangement uses TRBV7-9 and TRBJ1-4, with 10 bases lining up with TRBD1. Per the germline V gene, CDR1 is SEHNR and CDR2 is FQNEAQ (reference sequence). This CDR3 region has 15 residues. V was clipped by 5 bases and J by 7 bases; unmatched bases: 7. The CDR3 DNA follows: TGTGCCAGCAGCACTACCGGGACAGGGGTTGAAAAACTGTTTTTT. It specifies CASSTTGTGVEKLFF.

The V and J genes are TRBV5-4 and TRBJ2-7; 9 bases agree with TRBD2. V shed 4 bases, J shed 3 bases, and the junction held 23 bases outside the gene matches. The CDR3 covers 20 residues. Per germline, CDR1 SGHNT and CDR2 YYREEE (reference sequence). CDR3 protein: CASSRVERASGNTIRYEQYF. CDR3 DNA sequence: TGTGCCAGCAGCCGAGTCGAGAGGGCTAGCGGGAATACGATACGCTACGAGCAGTACTTC.

This clone was seen a handful of times. The chain uses TRBV7-8 and TRBJ1-3, with D unclear. This CDR3 is 16 amino acids long. The ends were cut back, 4 bases at V and 0 bases at J, with 13 bases in the middle. Germline lookup yields CDR1 SGHVS and CDR2 FQNEAQ. Here the CDR3 reads CASSSARPDSGNTIYF. CDR3 in DNA: TGTGCCAGCAGCTCCGCTAGGCCGGACTCTGGAAACACCATATATTTT.

A single count supports this clone. This chain connects TRBV11-2 to TRBJ2-5; 11 bases match TRBD2. V dropped 7 bases and J dropped 5; count of bases not matched to a gene: 12. Germline lookup yields CDR1 SGHAT and CDR2 FQNNGV. This CDR3 is built from 16 residues. CDR3 amino acids: CASTRPLAGGGETQYF. In nucleotides, the CDR3 is TGTGCCAGCACCCGACCCCTAGCGGGGGGCGGGGAGACCCAGTACTTC.

This sequence joins TRBV6-5 and TRBJ1-4; D may be TRBD1 (6 bases). This CDR3 contains 15 residues. Trimming removed 5 bases at V and 7 bases at J, with 17 bases between. Germline assignment: CDR1 MNHEY and CDR2 SVGAGI. CDR3 residues: CASSIQQGVAEKLFF. The CDR3 DNA follows: TGTGCCAGCAGTATCCAACAGGGTGTAGCTGAAAAACTGTTTTTT.

The J gene is TRBJ2-5, the V gene TRBV6-2 or TRBV6-3, with D maybe TRBD2 (6 bases). Per the germline V gene, CDR1 is MNHEY and CDR2 is SVGEGT. CDR3 size: 14 residues. Trimming took 6 bases from V and 1 from J, leaving 12 bases between them. Here the CDR3 DNA reads TGTGCCAGCAGCTCTAGCGCGGGCCAAGAGACCCAGTACTTC. Translating it yields CASSSSAGQETQYF.

V usage is TRBV3-1 (or the pseudogene TRBV3-2) and J usage is TRBJ1-2, with D possibly TRBD1 on 5 matching bases. The CDR3 runs to 14 residues. V was cut by 0 bases and J by 2 bases, with 7 bases left in between. Looked up from germline, CDR1 is LGHDT and CDR2 is YNNKEL (reference sequence). CDR3 region: CASSQDRVNYGYTF. The CDR3 bases are TGTGCCAGCAGCCAAGACAGGGTGAACTATGGCTACACCTTC.